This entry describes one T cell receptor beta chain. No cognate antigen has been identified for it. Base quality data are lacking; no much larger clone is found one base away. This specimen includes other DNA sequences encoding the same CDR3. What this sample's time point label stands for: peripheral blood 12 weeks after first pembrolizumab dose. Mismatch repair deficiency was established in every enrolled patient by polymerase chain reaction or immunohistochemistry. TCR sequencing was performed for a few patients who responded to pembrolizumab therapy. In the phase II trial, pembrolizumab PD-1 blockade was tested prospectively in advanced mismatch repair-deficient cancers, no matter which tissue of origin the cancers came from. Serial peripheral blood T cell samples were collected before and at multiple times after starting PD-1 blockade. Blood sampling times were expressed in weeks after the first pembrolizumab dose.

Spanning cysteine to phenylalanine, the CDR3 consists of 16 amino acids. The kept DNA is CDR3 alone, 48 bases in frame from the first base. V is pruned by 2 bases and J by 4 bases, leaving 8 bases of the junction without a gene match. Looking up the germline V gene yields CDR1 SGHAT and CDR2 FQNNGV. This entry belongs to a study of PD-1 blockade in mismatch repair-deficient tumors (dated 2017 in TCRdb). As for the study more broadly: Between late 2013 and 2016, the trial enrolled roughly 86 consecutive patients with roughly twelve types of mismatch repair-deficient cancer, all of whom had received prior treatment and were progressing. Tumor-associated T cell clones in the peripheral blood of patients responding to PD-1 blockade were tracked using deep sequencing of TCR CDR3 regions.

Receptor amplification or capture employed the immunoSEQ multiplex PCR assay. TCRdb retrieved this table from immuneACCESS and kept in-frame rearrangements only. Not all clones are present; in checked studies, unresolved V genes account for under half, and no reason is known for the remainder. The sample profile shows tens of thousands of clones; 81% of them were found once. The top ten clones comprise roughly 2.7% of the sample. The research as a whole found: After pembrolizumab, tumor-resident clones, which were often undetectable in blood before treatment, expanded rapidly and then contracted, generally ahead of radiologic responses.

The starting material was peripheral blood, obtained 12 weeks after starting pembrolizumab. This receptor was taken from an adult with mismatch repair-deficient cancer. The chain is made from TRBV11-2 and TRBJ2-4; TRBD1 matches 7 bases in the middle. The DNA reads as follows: TGTGCCAGCAGCTTACAACAGGGGTTGGCTAAAAACATTCAGTACTTC. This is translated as CASSLQQGLAKNIQYF.